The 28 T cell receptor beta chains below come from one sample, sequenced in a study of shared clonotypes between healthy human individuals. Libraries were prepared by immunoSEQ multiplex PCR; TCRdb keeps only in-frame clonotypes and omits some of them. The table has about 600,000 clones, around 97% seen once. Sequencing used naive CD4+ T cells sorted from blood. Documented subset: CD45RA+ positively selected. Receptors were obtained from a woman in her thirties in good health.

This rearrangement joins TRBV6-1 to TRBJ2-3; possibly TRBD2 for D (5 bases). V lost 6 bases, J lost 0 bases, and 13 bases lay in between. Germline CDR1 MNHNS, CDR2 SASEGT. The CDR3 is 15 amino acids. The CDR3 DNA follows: TGTGCCAGCAGCCCGCGCGAGGGTAGCACAGATACGCAGTATTTT. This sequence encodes CASSPREGSTDTQYF.

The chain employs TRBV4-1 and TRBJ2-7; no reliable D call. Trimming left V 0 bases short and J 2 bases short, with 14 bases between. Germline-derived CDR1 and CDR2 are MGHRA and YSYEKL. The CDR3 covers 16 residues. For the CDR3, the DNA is TGCGCCAGCAGCCAAGATTTGGACCCCCTGACCTACGAGCAGTACTTC. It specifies CASSQDLDPLTYEQYF.

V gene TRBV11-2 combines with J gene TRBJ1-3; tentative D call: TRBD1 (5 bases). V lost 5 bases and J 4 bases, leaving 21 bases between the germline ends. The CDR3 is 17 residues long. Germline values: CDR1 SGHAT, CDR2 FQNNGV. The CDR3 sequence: CASSRSSGPPWGNTIYF. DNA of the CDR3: TGTGCCAGCAGCAGAAGCTCGGGACCCCCGTGGGGAAACACCATATATTTT.

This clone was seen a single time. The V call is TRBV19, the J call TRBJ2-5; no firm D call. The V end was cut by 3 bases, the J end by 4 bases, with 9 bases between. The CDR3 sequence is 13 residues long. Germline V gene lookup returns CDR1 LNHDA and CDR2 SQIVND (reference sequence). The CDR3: CASSIRWGETQYF. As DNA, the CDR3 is TGTGCCAGTAGTATTCGGTGGGGAGAGACCCAGTACTTC. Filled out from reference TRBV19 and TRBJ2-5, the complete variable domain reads DGGITQSPKYLFRKEGQNVTLSCEQNLNHDAMYWYRQDPGQGLRLIYYSQIVNDFQKGDIAEGYSVSREKKESFPLTVTSAQKNPTAFYLCASSIRWGETQYFGPGTRLLVL.

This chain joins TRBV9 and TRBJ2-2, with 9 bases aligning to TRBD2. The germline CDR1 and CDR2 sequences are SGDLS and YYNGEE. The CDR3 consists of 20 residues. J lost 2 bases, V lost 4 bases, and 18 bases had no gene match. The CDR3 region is CASSHLVRAGGPGNTGELFF. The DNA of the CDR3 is TGTGCCAGCAGCCACTTGGTAAGGGCGGGAGGGCCAGGAAACACCGGGGAGCTGTTTTTT.

CDR3 residues: CASSLGLLNTGELFF. The DNA of the CDR3 is TGTGCCAGCAGCTTAGGACTACTAAACACCGGGGAGCTGTTTTTT. The chain employs TRBV5-5 and TRBJ2-2; possibly TRBD2 for D (6 bases). Germline V CDR1 and CDR2: SGHKS, YYEKEE (reference sequence). This CDR3 is 15 amino acids long. Trimming cost V 2 bases and J 2 bases, with 10 bases left between them.

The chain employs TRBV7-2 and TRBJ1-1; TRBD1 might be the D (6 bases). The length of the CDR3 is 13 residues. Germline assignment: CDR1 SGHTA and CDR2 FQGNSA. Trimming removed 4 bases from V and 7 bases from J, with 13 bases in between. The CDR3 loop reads CASSWGARGEAFF. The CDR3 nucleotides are TGTGCCAGCAGCTGGGGGGCGAGGGGTGAAGCTTTCTTT.

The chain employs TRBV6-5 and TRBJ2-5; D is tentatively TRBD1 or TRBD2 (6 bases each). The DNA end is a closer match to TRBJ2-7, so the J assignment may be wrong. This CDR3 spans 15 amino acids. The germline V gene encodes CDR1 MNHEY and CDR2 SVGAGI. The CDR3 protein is CASSYAEGESYEQYF. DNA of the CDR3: TGTGCCAGCAGTTACGCGGAGGGGGAGTCTTACGAGCAGTACTTC.

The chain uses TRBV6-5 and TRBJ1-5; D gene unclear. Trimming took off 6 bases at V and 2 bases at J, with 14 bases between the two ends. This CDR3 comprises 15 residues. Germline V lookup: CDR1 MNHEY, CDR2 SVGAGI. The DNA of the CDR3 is TGTGCCAGCAGCATGGACCCTAGGGGCAATCAGCCCCAGCATTTT. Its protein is CASSMDPRGNQPQHF.

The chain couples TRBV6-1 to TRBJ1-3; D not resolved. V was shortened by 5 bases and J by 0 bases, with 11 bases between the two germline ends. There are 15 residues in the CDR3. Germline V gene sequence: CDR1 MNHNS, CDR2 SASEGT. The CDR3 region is CASSLGLSSGNTIYF. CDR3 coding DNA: TGTGCCAGCAGTCTTGGGCTGTCCTCTGGAAACACCATATATTTT.

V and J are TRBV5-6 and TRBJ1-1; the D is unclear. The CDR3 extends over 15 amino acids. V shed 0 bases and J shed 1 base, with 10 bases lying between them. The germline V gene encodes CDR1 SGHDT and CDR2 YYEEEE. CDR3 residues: CASSLAVIGNTEAFF. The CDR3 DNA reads TGTGCCAGCAGCTTGGCGGTTATAGGGAACACTGAAGCTTTCTTT.

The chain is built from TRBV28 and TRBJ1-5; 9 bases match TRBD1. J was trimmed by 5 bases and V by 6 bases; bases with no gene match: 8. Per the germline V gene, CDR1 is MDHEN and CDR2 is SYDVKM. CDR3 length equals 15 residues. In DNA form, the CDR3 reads TGTGCCAGCAGCCCGCCCGGGACAGGGTATCAGCCCCAGCATTTT. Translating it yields CASSPPGTGYQPQHF.

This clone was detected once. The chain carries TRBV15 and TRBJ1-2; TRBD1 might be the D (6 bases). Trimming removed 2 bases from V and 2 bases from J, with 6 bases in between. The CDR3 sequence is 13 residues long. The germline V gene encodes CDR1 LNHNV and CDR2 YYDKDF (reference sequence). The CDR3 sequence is CATSRQGNYGYTF. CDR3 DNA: TGTGCCACCAGCAGACAGGGGAACTATGGCTACACCTTC.

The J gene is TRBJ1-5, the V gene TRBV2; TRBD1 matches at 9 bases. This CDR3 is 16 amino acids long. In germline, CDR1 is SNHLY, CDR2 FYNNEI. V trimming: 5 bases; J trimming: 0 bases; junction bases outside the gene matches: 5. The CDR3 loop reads CASSPGQGRSNQPQHF. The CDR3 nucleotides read TGTGCCAGCAGTCCGGGACAGGGTCGTAGCAATCAGCCCCAGCATTTT.

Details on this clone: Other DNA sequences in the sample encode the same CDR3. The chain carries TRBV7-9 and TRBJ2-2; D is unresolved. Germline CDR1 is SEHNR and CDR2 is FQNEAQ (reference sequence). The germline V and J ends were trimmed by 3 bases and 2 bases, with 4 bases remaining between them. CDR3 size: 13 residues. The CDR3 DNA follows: TGTGCCAGCAGCTTGCTTAACACCGGGGAGCTGTTTTTT. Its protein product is CASSLLNTGELFF. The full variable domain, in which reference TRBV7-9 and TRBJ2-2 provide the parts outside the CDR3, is DTGVSQNPRHKITKRGQNVTFRCDPISEHNRLYWYRQTLGQGPEFLTYFQNEAQLEKSRLLSDRFSAERPKGSFSTLEIQRTEQGDSAMYLCASSLLNTGELFFGEGSRLTVL.

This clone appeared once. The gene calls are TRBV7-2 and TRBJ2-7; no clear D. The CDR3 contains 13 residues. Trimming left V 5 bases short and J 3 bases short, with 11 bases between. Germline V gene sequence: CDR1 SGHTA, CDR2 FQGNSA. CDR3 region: CASSPRRDYEQYF. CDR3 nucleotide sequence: TGTGCCAGCAGCCCCCGAAGAGACTACGAGCAGTACTTC. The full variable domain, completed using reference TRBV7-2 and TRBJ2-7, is GAGVSQSPSNKVTEKGKDVELRCDPISGHTALYWYRQSLGQGLEFLIYFQGNSAPDKSGLPSDRFSAERTGGSVSTLTIQRTQQEDSAVYLCASSPRRDYEQYFGPGTRLTVT.

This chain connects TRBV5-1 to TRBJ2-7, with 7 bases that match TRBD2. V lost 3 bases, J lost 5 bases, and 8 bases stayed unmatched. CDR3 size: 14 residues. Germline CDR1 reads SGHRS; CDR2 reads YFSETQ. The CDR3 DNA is TGCGCCAGCAGCTCGGGGGGAAAGTGGGACGAGCAGTACTTC. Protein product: CASSSGGKWDEQYF.

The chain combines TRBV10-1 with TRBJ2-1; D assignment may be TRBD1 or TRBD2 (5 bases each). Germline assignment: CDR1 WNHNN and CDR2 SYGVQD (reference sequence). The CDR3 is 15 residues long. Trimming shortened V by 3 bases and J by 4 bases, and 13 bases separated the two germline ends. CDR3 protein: CASSDSRGDYNEQFF. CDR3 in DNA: TGCGCCAGCAGTGACTCGAGGGGCGATTACAATGAGCAGTTCTTC.

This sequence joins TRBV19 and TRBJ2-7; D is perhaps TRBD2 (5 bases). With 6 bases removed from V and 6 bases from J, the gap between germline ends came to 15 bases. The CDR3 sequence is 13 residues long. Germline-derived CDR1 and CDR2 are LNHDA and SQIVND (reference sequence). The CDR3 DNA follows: TGTGCCAGTAGCATTCAACTAGGTGGCGAGCAGTACTTC. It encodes CASSIQLGGEQYF. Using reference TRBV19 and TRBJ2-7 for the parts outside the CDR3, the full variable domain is DGGITQSPKYLFRKEGQNVTLSCEQNLNHDAMYWYRQDPGQGLRLIYYSQIVNDFQKGDIAEGYSVSREKKESFPLTVTSAQKNPTAFYLCASSIQLGGEQYFGPGTRLTVT.

The CDR3 region is CASRKLRQPNEQFF. The CDR3 DNA reads TGTGCCAGCAGAAAATTGCGGCAGCCCAATGAGCAGTTCTTC. This chain connects TRBV11-2 to TRBJ2-1; D is uncertain. In germline, CDR1 is SGHAT, CDR2 FQNNGV. The V gene lost 6 bases and the J gene lost 6 bases, with 15 bases spanning the gap. This CDR3 contains 14 residues.

CDR3 sequence: CASSLVGGSLYEQYF. CDR3 DNA: TGCGCCAGCAGCTTGGTGGGTGGTAGCTTGTACGAGCAGTACTTC. The gene calls are TRBV5-1 and TRBJ2-7, with D unresolved. CDR1 and CDR2 from the germline V gene are SGHRS and YFSETQ. This CDR3 is built from 15 residues. V dropped 0 bases and J dropped 4 bases, with 14 bases sitting between them. The full variable domain, rest sourced from reference TRBV5-1 and TRBJ2-7, is KAGVTQTPRYLIKTRGQQVTLSCSPISGHRSVSWYQQTPGQGLQFLFEYFSETQRNKGNFPGRFSGRQFSNSRSEMNVSTLELGDSALYLCASSLVGGSLYEQYFGPGTRLTVT.

The CDR3 protein is CASSASSGSEETQYF. CDR3 DNA: TGCGCCAGCAGCGCCTCTAGCGGGAGCGAGGAGACCCAGTACTTC. The genes are TRBV5-1 and TRBJ2-5; 10 positions match TRBD2. The V and J ends lost 4 bases and 5 bases, in that order; junction bases with no gene match: 8. This CDR3 contains 15 residues. Germline V gene lookup returns CDR1 SGHRS and CDR2 YFSETQ.

CDR3 in amino acids: CASSPTRTGRTEAFF. The DNA for the CDR3 is TGTGCCAGCAGTCCCACCAGGACAGGACGGACTGAAGCTTTCTTT. The chain links TRBV27 to TRBJ1-1, with 7 nucleotides matching TRBD1. CDR3 length: 15 residues. The trim removed 5 bases at V and 5 bases at J, leaving 11 bases unmatched. Germline lookup yields CDR1 MNHEY and CDR2 SMNVEV (reference sequence).

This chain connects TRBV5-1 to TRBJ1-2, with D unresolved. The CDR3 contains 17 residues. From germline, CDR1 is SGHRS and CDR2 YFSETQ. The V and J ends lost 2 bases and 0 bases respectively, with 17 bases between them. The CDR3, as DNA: TGCGCCAGCAGCTTTCGTACGGCTCTTGACTCTAACTATGGCTACACCTTC. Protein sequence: CASSFRTALDSNYGYTF.

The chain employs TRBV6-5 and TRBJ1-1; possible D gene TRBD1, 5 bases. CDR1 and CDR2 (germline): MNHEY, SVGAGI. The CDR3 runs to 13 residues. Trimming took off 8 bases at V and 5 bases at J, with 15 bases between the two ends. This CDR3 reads CASEGGAHTEAFF. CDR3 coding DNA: TGTGCCAGCGAAGGTGGGGCACATACTGAAGCTTTCTTT.

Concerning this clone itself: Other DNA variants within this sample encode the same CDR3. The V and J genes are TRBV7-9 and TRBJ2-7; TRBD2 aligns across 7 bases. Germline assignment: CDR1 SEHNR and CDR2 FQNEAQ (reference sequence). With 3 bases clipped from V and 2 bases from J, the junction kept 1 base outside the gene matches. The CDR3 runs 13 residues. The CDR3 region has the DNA TGTGCCAGCAGCTTGGGAGGGCCCTACGAGCAGTACTTC. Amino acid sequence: CASSLGGPYEQYF.

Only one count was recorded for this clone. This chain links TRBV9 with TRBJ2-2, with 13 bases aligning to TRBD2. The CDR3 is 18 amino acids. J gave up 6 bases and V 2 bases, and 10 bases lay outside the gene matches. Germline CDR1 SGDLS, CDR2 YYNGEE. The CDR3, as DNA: TGTGCCAGCAGCGTCCGGGGGTGGGGACTAGCGGGATCCGGGGAGCTGTTTTTT. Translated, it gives CASSVRGWGLAGSGELFF.

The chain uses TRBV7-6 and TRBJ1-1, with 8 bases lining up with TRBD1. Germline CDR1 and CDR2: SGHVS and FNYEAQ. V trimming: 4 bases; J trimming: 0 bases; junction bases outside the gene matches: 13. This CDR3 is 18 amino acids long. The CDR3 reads CASSSHPTGGLMNTEAFF. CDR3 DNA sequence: TGTGCCAGCAGCTCACACCCCACAGGGGGACTAATGAACACTGAAGCTTTCTTT.